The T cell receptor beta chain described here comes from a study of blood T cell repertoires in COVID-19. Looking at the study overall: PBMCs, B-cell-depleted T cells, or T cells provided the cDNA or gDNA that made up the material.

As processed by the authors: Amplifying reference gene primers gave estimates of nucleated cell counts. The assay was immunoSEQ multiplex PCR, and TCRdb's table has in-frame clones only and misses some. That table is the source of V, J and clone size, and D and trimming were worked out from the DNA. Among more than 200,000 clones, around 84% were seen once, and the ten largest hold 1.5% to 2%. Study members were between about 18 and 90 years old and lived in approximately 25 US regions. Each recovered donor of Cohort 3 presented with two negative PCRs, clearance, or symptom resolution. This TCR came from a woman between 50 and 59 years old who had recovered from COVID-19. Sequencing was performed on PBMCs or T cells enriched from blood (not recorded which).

The CDR3 DNA is TGTGCCAGCAGCTCGAGAGCAGACGGGGGTTTCTATGGCTACACCTTC. Its translation: CASSSRADGGFYGYTF. The rearrangement uses TRBV7-8 and TRBJ1-2, with D perhaps matching TRBD1 (5 bases). Trimming removed 4 bases from V and 4 bases from J, with 19 bases in between. Germline V gene data show CDR1 as SGHVS and CDR2 as FQNEAQ. The CDR3 extends over 16 amino acids.